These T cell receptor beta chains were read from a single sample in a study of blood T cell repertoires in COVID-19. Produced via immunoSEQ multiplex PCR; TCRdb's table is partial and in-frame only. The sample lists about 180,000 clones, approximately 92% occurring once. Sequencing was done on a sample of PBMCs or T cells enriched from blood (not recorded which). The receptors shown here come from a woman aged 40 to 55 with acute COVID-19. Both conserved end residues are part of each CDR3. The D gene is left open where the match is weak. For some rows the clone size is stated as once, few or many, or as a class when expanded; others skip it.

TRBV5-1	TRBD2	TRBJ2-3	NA	CASSLGSGRAADTQYF	TGCGCCAGCAGCCTAGGGAGCGGGAGGGCCGCAGATACGCAGTATTTT
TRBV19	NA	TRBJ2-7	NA	CASSPRTATYEQYF	TGTGCCAGTAGTCCCAGGACAGCCACCTACGAGCAGTACTTC
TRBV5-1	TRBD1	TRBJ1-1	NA	CASSRDRGFGTEAFF	TGCGCCAGCAGCCGGGACAGGGGGTTCGGCACTGAAGCTTTCTTT
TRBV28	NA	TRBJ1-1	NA	CASIVTANTEAFF	TGTGCCAGCATCGTAACAGCGAACACTGAAGCTTTCTTT
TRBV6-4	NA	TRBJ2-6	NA	CASSVGQGNSGANVLTF	TGTGCCAGCAGTGTAGGGCAGGGAAACTCTGGGGCCAACGTCCTGACTTTC
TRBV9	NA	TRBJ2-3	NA	CASSGRTYTDTQYF	TGTGCCAGCAGCGGAAGGACATACACAGATACGCAGTATTTT
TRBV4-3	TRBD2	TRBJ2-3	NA	CASSQWTSPTDTQYF	TGCGCCAGCAGCCAGTGGACTAGCCCCACAGATACGCAGTATTTT
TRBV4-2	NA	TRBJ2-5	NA	CASSQLGLREQETQYF	TGTGCCAGCAGCCAATTGGGTTTACGGGAGCAAGAGACCCAGTACTTC
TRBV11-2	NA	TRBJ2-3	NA	CASSPLSTQYF	TGTGCCAGCAGCCCACTAAGTACGCAGTATTTT
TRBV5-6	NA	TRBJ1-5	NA	CASSLAGEQPQHF	TGTGCCAGCAGCTTGGCTGGGGAGCAGCCCCAGCATTTT
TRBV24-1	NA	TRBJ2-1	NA	CATSDDGGNEQFF	TGTGCCACCAGTGATGACGGGGGTAATGAGCAGTTCTTC
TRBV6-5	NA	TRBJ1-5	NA	CASSRHSNQPQHF	TGTGCCAGCAGTAGACATAGCAATCAGCCCCAGCATTTT
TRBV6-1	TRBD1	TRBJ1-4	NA	CASSEITGGNEKLFF	TGTGCCAGCAGTGAAATTACAGGGGGAAATGAAAAACTGTTTTTT
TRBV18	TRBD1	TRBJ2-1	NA	CASSPLGDRGPNEQFF	TGTGCCAGCTCACCGTTGGGGGACAGGGGTCCCAATGAGCAGTTCTTC
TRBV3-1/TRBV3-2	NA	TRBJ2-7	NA	CASSEEQGAYEQYF	TGTGCCAGCAGCGAAGAACAGGGTGCCTACGAGCAGTACTTC
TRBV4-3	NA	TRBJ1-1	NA	CASSQQIYTEAFF	TGCGCCAGCAGCCAACAGATATACACTGAAGCTTTCTTT
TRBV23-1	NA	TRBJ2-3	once	CASSQFPRDRRTWAGSSTDTQYF	TGCGCCAGCAGTCAATTCCCTCGAGATAGAAGGACGTGGGCAGGGTCTAGCACAGATACGCAGTATTTT